These 10 T cell receptor beta chains came from one sample sequenced in a study of shared clonotypes between healthy human individuals. Naive CD8 cells lacked CD45RO, underwent positive selection for CCR7 and left out terminally differentiated effector memory CD45RA+ cells. Measured with immunoSEQ multiplex PCR; TCRdb has only the in-frame clones, and not every one. Altogether over 750,000 clones are present, approximately 97% being singletons, with the ten largest covering approximately 0.2%. Material: naive CD8+ T cells sorted from blood. The receptors stem from a man under 40 in good health.

This chain links TRBV6-1 with TRBJ2-1, with TRBD2 matching over 8 bases. CDR1 and CDR2 (germline): MNHNS, SASEGT. The CDR3 is made up of 14 amino acids. The trim removed 8 bases at V and 0 bases at J, leaving 3 bases unmatched. CDR3 sequence: CASDSGSSYNEQFF. DNA for the CDR3: TGTGCCAGCGACAGCGGGAGCTCCTACAATGAGCAGTTCTTC.

The V gene is TRBV6-5, the J gene TRBJ2-1, with 7 bases identical to TRBD1. The CDR3 is made up of 13 amino acids. The ends lost 5 bases at V and 8 bases at J; junction bases unmatched: 6. Germline V lookup: CDR1 MNHEY, CDR2 SVGAGI. The CDR3 coding sequence is TGTGCCAGCAGTGACAGGGTAGTGGATGAGCAGTTCTTC. Protein: CASSDRVVDEQFF.

The chain employs TRBV7-9 and TRBJ1-4; perhaps TRBD1 as D (6 bases). Trimming removed 3 bases from V and 6 bases from J, with 14 bases in between. The germline CDR1 and CDR2 sequences are SEHNR and FQNEAQ (reference sequence). The CDR3 runs to 15 residues. The DNA of the CDR3 is TGTGCCAGCAGCTTGGACTCCAGGGGTTATGAAAAACTGTTTTTT. This encodes CASSLDSRGYEKLFF.

This chain links TRBV25-1 with TRBJ2-7; D may be TRBD2 (6 bases). The V gene lost 3 bases and the J gene lost 2 bases, with 14 bases spanning the gap. The germline CDR1 and CDR2 sequences are MGHDK and SYGVNS. The CDR3 runs to 15 residues. The CDR3 region is CASSDGLGLTYEQYF. DNA of the CDR3: TGTGCCAGCAGTGATGGGCTGGGACTCACCTACGAGCAGTACTTC.

The chain has TRBV7-3 and TRBJ2-1; the match to TRBD2 covers 12 bases. Germline-derived CDR1 and CDR2 are SGHTA and FQGTGA. This CDR3 spans 15 amino acids. Trimming cost V 2 bases and J 7 bases; bases outside gene matches: 3. The CDR3 protein is CASSLLAGGRNEQFF. The CDR3 DNA reads TGTGCCAGCAGCTTACTAGCGGGAGGGAGGAATGAGCAGTTCTTC.

The chain joins TRBV19 to TRBJ2-3; unclear D gene. The germline V gene has CDR1 LNHDA and CDR2 SQIVND (reference sequence). The CDR3 totals 14 residues. Trimming shortened V by 3 bases and J by 1 base, and 8 bases separated the two germline ends. In DNA, the CDR3 is TGTGCCAGTAGTATCCTCCTAGGCACAGATACGCAGTATTTT. The encoded protein is CASSILLGTDTQYF.

The genes are TRBV13 and TRBJ2-5; perhaps TRBD1 as D (6 bases). Germline CDR1 and CDR2: PRHDT and FYEKMQ (reference sequence). The CDR3 contains 15 residues. V was shortened by 4 bases and J by 5 bases, with 17 bases between the two germline ends. In DNA form, the CDR3 reads TGTGCCAGCAGCTACAGGGCTGAGCCGTGGGAGACCCAGTACTTC. It is translated as CASSYRAEPWETQYF.

The chain's CDR3 is CASSSLDRDYFYEQYF. The DNA for the CDR3 is TGTGCCAGCAGTTCCCTTGACCGGGACTACTTCTACGAGCAGTACTTC. This sequence joins TRBV27 and TRBJ2-7; 7 nucleotides agree with TRBD2. Per germline, CDR1 MNHEY and CDR2 SMNVEV (reference sequence). V gave up 4 bases and J gave up 3 bases; unmatched junction bases: 12. This CDR3 has 16 amino acids.

This chain links TRBV27 with TRBJ2-7; possibly TRBD2 for D (6 bases). The CDR3 totals 15 residues. The V gene's germline CDR1 is MNHEY and CDR2 SMNVEV (reference sequence). The V and J ends lost 7 bases and 4 bases respectively, with 20 bases between them. CDR3 sequence (DNA): TGTGCCAGCAAGCCTGATCGGAGGGGAGCTTACGAGCAGTACTTC. This encodes CASKPDRRGAYEQYF.

The chain links TRBV28 to TRBJ2-7; the match to TRBD2 covers 11 bases. V lost 4 bases to trimming and J lost 3 bases; unmatched junction nucleotides: 5. Germline CDR1 reads MDHEN; CDR2 reads SYDVKM. CDR3 size: 15 residues. DNA for the CDR3: TGTGCCAGCAGTTCTACTAGCGGGAGCTACTACGAGCAGTACTTC. Its translation is CASSSTSGSYYEQYF.